This T cell receptor (beta chain) was captured in a study of CD8 T cells in ankylosing spondylitis. Overall study findings and caveats: A motif in TCR beta, a set of under ten highly homologous variants, appeared characteristic of ankylosing spondylitis blood. Disease-associated clones were reportedly significantly overrepresented in matched ankylosing spondylitis synovial fluid.

TCRdb re-derived calls from the 5' RACE reads in MiXCR, one entry per CDR3 protein. The top ten clones hold less than 7.5% of a sample with 200,000 to 250,000 distinct CDR3 sequences, about 10% of them seen once. Comment on this clonotype: Its specificity is not known. A read error is possible here, since a much larger clone lies one base away.

Germline V gene sequence: CDR1 MGHRA, CDR2 YSYEKL. The CDR3 runs 14 residues. The TCR was taken from a male donor with ankylosing spondylitis or in good health (not recorded which). The chain has TRBV4-1 and TRBJ1-2; 8 positions agree with TRBD1. The source material was blood, either unsorted or a sorted T cell fraction (not recorded which). CDR3 sequence reads: CASSQEGQDYGYIF. The CDR3 DNA reads as TGCGCCAGCAGCCAAGAGGGACAGGATTATGGCTACATCTTC.